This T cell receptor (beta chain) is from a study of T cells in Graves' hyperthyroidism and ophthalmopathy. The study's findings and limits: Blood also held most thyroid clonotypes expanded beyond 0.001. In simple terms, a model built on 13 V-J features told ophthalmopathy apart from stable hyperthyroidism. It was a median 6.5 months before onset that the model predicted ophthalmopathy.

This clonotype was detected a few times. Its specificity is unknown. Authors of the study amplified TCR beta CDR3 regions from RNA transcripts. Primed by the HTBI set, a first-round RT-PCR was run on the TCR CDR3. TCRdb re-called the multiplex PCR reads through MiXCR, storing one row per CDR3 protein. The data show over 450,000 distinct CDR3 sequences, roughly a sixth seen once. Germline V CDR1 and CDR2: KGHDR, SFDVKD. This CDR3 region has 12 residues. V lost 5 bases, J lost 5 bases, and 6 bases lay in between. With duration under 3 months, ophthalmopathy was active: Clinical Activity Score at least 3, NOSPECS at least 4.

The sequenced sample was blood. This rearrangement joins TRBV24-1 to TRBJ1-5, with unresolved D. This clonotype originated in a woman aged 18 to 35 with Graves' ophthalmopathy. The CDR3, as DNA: TGTGCCACCAGTGCCCCCGATCAGCCCCAGCATTTT. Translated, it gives CATSAPDQPQHF.